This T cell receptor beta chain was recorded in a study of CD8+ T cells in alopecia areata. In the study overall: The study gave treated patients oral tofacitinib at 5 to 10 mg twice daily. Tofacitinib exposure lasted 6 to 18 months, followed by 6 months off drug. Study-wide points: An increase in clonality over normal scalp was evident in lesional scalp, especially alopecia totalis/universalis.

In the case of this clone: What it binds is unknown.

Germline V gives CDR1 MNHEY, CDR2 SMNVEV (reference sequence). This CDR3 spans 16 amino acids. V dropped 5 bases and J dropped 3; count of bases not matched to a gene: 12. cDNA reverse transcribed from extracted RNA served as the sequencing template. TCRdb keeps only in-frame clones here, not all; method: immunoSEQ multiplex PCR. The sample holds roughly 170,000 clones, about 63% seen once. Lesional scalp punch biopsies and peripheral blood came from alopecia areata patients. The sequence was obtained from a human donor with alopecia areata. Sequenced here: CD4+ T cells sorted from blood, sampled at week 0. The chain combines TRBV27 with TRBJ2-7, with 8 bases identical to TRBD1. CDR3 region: CASSPYLGQGIYEQYF. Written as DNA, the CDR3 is TGTGCCAGCAGTCCCTACCTAGGACAGGGTATCTACGAGCAGTACTTC.